Presented here are 15 T cell receptor beta chains from one specimen sequenced in a study of Ad26.COV2.S vaccination and SARS-CoV-2 variants. Sequencing was performed with immunoSEQ multiplex PCR; in TCRdb, only in-frame clones are kept and a portion is missing. The table shows 350,000 to 450,000 clones, with around 92% occurring only once. The sample in question was peripheral blood, obtained after recovery from COVID-19. The source is a human donor who had recovered from COVID-19.

The chain links TRBV2 to TRBJ1-2, with no clear D. The CDR3 sequence is 12 residues long. CDR1 and CDR2 from the germline V gene are SNHLY and FYNNEI. V lost 3 bases to trimming and J lost 5 bases, with 7 bases between them. The CDR3 DNA reads as TGTGCCAGCAGTGATGGTAGTTATGGCTACACCTTC. This translates into CASSDGSYGYTF.

Here the CDR3 reads CASSLEAGRDTQYF. In DNA, the CDR3 is TGCGCCAGCAGCTTGGAAGCGGGTAGAGATACGCAGTATTTT. The chain combines TRBV5-1 with TRBJ2-3, with a tentative D call TRBD2 (6 bases). CDR3 size: 14 residues. V lost 0 bases and J lost 5, with 10 bases in between. Germline V lookup: CDR1 SGHRS, CDR2 YFSETQ.

This chain links TRBV10-2 with TRBJ2-2; D perhaps matches TRBD1 (6 bases). The CDR3 totals 13 residues. CDR1 is WSHSY and CDR2 is SAAADI in the germline V gene. Trimming left V 8 bases short and J 3 bases short, with 10 bases between. DNA for the CDR3: TGCGCCAGCCGGGACATAGACACCGGGGAGCTGTTTTTT. Protein sequence: CASRDIDTGELFF.

The chain has TRBV29-1 and TRBJ1-1, with unresolved D. The CDR3 runs to 10 residues. Trimming removed 4 bases at V and 10 bases at J, with 10 bases between. The germline gives CDR1 SQVTM, CDR2 ANQGSEA. The CDR3 reads CSVGEGGAFF. The CDR3 region has the DNA TGCAGCGTTGGGGAGGGCGGAGCTTTCTTT. Looking up the rest from reference TRBV29-1 and TRBJ1-1 gives the full variable domain: SAVISQKPSRDICQRGTSLTIQCQVDSQVTMMFWYRQQPGQSLTLIATANQGSEATYESGFVIDKFPISRPNLTFSTLTVSNMSPEDSSIYLCSVGEGGAFFGQGTRLTVV.

The chain links TRBV12-3 or TRBV12-4 to TRBJ2-5; D not certain. The CDR3 sequence is 12 residues long. The V gene lost 3 bases and the J gene lost 7 bases, with 9 bases spanning the gap. This CDR3 reads CASSFDARTQYF. The CDR3 region has the DNA TGTGCCAGCAGTTTCGATGCGAGGACCCAGTACTTC.

The chain's CDR3 is CASSWGTVLLNTEAFF. The CDR3 DNA is TGTGCCAGCAGCTGGGGGACAGTCCTGCTGAACACTGAAGCTTTCTTT. This chain links TRBV5-6 with TRBJ1-1, with 7 bases aligning to TRBD1. This CDR3 comprises 16 residues. With 3 bases clipped from V and 0 bases from J, the junction kept 8 bases outside the gene matches. Germline loops: CDR1 SGHDT, CDR2 YYEEEE.

The chain has TRBV9 and TRBJ2-6, with 7 bases fitting TRBD1. The CDR3 has 18 residues. Losses at the gene ends were 4 bases for V and 2 bases for J; bases not matched to a gene: 12. CDR1 SGDLS and CDR2 YYNGEE come from the germline V gene. CDR3 nucleotide sequence: TGTGCCAGCAGCTACCTCGGACAGGCTACCCCTGGGGCCAACGTCCTGACTTTC. Translating it yields CASSYLGQATPGANVLTF.

This chain links TRBV7-3 with TRBJ1-1; no firm D call. CDR1 and CDR2 (germline): SGHTA, FQGTGA. Trimming pared 3 bases from V and 0 bases from J, leaving 11 bases between. This CDR3 region has 15 residues. CDR3 region: CASSFLGGVNTEAFF. CDR3 DNA sequence: TGTGCCAGCAGCTTCCTCGGAGGAGTGAACACTGAAGCTTTCTTT.

The chain uses TRBV14 and TRBJ2-1, with 8 bases identical to TRBD2. The V gene end was trimmed by 0 bases and the J gene end by 3 bases; junction bases not matched to a gene: 7. The CDR3 totals 17 residues. In germline, CDR1 is SGHDN, CDR2 FVKESK. DNA for the CDR3: TGTGCCAGCAGCCAAGATTTCGGACTAGCAGTCTACAATGAGCAGTTCTTC. This codes for CASSQDFGLAVYNEQFF.

The J gene is TRBJ1-2, the V gene TRBV21-1; the D call TRBD1 from the table was never checked on the DNA. TRBV21-1 is a listed pseudogene. CDR3 length equals 16 residues. The CDR3 is CASSKAPPTGDYGYTF. The DNA of the CDR3 is TGTGCCAGCAGCAAAGCACCCCCGACAGGGGACTATGGCTACACCTTC.

This chain uses TRBV12-5 with TRBJ2-3; 9 positions agree with TRBD1. Trimming cost V 7 bases and J 2 bases; bases outside gene matches: 7. Germline V gene sequence: CDR1 LGHNT, CDR2 FRNRAP. The CDR3 loop spans 15 amino acids. The chain's CDR3 is CASEPGQGNTDTQYF. In DNA, the CDR3 is TGTGCTAGTGAACCGGGACAGGGCAACACAGATACGCAGTATTTT.

The table lists this clone with a few counts. The V call is TRBV19, the J call TRBJ1-4; 7 bases match TRBD1. Looked up from germline, CDR1 is LNHDA and CDR2 is SQIVND (reference sequence). Trimming at V came to 5 bases and at J to 0 bases, leaving 3 bases not matched to a gene. This CDR3 comprises 15 residues. In nucleotides, the CDR3 is TGTGCCAGTAGTTGGGACAGCGCAACTAATGAAAAACTGTTTTTT. It translates to CASSWDSATNEKLFF.

The V call is TRBV3-1 (or the pseudogene TRBV3-2), the J call TRBJ1-2; 7 nucleotides agree with TRBD1. There are 16 residues in the CDR3. Germline loops: CDR1 LGHDT, CDR2 YNNKEL (reference sequence). Trimming cost V 1 base and J 0 bases; bases outside gene matches: 5. This CDR3 reads CASSQAPGQTNYGYTF. In nucleotides, the CDR3 is TGTGCCAGCAGCCAAGCACCGGGACAGACTAACTATGGCTACACCTTC.

The V call is TRBV4-3, the J call TRBJ1-2; D uncertain. V gave up 1 base and J gave up 7 bases, with 13 bases separating them. CDR3 length: 14 residues. Germline lookup yields CDR1 LGHNA and CDR2 YSLEER. DNA for the CDR3: TGCGCCAGCAGCCAAGGCCTCGACCGGGTTGGCTACACCTTC. Translating it yields CASSQGLDRVGYTF.

This clone was recorded once. The chain is built from TRBV6-2 or TRBV6-3 and TRBJ1-5; 8 bases fit TRBD1. The CDR3 runs 14 residues. With 6 bases clipped from V and 4 bases from J, the junction kept 5 bases outside the gene matches. Germline assignment: CDR1 MNHEY and CDR2 SVGEGT. This chain's CDR3 is CASSPGQANQPQHF. CDR3 nucleotides: TGTGCCAGCAGCCCGGGACAGGCAAATCAGCCCCAGCATTTT.